In its sample, the clone carrying this TCR beta chain was seen a few times. This sample is drawn from a study of blood T cell repertoires in COVID-19. Study summary: Acute and convalescent COVID-19 samples came from the United States, Italy and Spain. T cells, B-cell-depleted T cells, or PBMCs provided the cDNA or gDNA that served as material.

V lost 4 bases to trimming and J lost 0 bases, with 14 bases between them. This CDR3 is built from 16 residues. Germline assignment: CDR1 SGDLS and CDR2 YYNGEE. Original handling: Reference gene primer amplification gave estimated nucleated cell counts. Assay used: immunoSEQ multiplex PCR; TCRdb lists only in-frame clones, some missing. V, J and clone size are those of that table, while D and trimming were read from the DNA. The sample carries more than 200,000 clones, 70% to 90% recorded once. The material sequenced was peripheral blood. The J gene is TRBJ1-3, the V gene TRBV9; D may be TRBD1 (6 bases). The clonotype comes from a man between 25 and 39 years old with active or convalescent COVID-19. The DNA for the CDR3 is TGTGCCAGCAGCAGACAGGTGGCGGGCTCTGGAAACACCATATATTTT. Translation gives CASSRQVAGSGNTIYF.